The T cell receptor beta chain described here comes from a study of T cell clones after liver transplantation. Study-level information: Pre-transplant mixed lymphocyte reactions yielded third-party-reactive TCRbeta sequences as comparators for graft-donor-reactive sequences. Without induction therapy, subjects received standard immunosuppression until 12-24 months post-transplant.

Repertoires were generated with immunoSEQ multiplex PCR, while TCRdb's copy carries only in-frame clones and drops some. The table has 50,000 to 70,000 clones, approximately 63% seen once. The germline V gene encodes CDR1 SEHNR and CDR2 FQNEAQ (reference sequence). The V end was cut by 4 bases, the J end by 7 bases, with 11 bases between. This CDR3 spans 13 amino acids. The clonotype was recovered from a human patient who received a liver transplant. A subset of T cells may come from the graft donor. Here the sequenced sample was CD4+ T cells from blood, taken at the approximately 16-month timepoint. The V gene is TRBV7-9, the J gene TRBJ1-5; tentatively, D is TRBD1 (5 bases). The CDR3: CASSSQGDQPQHF. The CDR3 DNA reads TGTGCCAGCAGCTCGCAGGGAGACCAGCCCCAGCATTTT.